A single sample is the source of the 20 T cell receptor beta chains below, sequenced in a study of human T cells and chemical hapten exposure. Time point specified: patch test 2, 6 weeks after DPC sensitization. Described treatment: therapeutic diphenylcyclopropenone sensitization with weekly scalp DPC. TCRdb reprocessed the RACE reads with MiXCR, giving one entry per CDR3 protein. The sample contains some 350,000 distinct CDR3 sequences, under 6.5% of which appear only once. The input for sequencing was whole blood, taken in connection with sensitization to the hapten diphenylcyclopropenone (DPC). The source of these receptors is a young woman with alopecia areata. Some clones in this sample may be carry-over from other donors' samples.

The chain joins TRBV11-2 to TRBJ1-5, with TRBD1 matching 7 bases. Germline V gene lookup returns CDR1 SGHAT and CDR2 FQNNGV. Trimming took 0 bases from V and 1 from J; bases not matched to a gene: 0. The CDR3 contains 15 residues. CDR3 DNA sequence: TGTGCCAGCAGCTTAGAACAGGGGAGCAATCAGCCCCAGCATTTT. Residues: CASSLEQGSNQPQHF.

This clonotype was counted at least ten times. This chain joins TRBV2 and TRBJ1-5; the match to TRBD1 covers 9 bases. Trimming removed 4 bases from V and 2 bases from J; junction bases left unmatched: 3. The CDR3 has 15 residues. Germline values: CDR1 SNHLY, CDR2 FYNNEI. DNA of the CDR3: TGTGCCAGCAGTGGGGACAGGGCGGGCAATCAGCCCCAGCATTTT. Amino acids: CASSGDRAGNQPQHF.

In this sample, this clonotype turned up many times. CDR3: CASSVAGRLDTEAFF. Written as DNA, the CDR3 is TGTGCCAGCAGCGTAGCTGGACGGTTGGACACTGAAGCTTTCTTT. This rearrangement joins TRBV9 to TRBJ1-1; D gene ambiguous. The CDR3 runs 15 residues. Germline V CDR1 and CDR2: SGDLS, YYNGEE. V dropped 0 bases and J dropped 3 bases, with 12 bases sitting between them.

There are a few counts of this clonotype. Here the CDR3 reads CASSPQYNSPLHF. For the CDR3, the DNA is TGTGCCAGCAGCCCCCAGTATAATTCACCCCTCCACTTT. This chain connects TRBV7-9 to TRBJ1-6; D call uncertain. Germline values: CDR1 SEHNR, CDR2 FQNEAQ (reference sequence). The CDR3 contains 13 residues. Deletions cut 5 bases from V and 4 bases from J, with 6 bases between.

In this sample, this clonotype turned up many times. The chain has TRBV10-3 and TRBJ2-7, with D possibly TRBD1 on 6 matching bases. The germline gives CDR1 ENHRY, CDR2 SYGVKD. V gave up 6 bases and J gave up 7 bases, with 19 bases separating them. The CDR3 consists of 14 residues. The CDR3 protein is CAIRGQPSVDEQYF. The CDR3 bases are TGTGCCATCAGAGGACAGCCCTCCGTGGATGAGCAGTACTTC.

The chain is built from TRBV4-3 and TRBJ2-3; 7 nucleotides align to TRBD2. The germline gives CDR1 LGHNA, CDR2 YSLEER. V shed 0 bases, J shed 1 base, and the junction held 10 bases outside the gene matches. The CDR3 is 18 amino acids. The chain's CDR3 is CASSQDSWRGSRTDTQYF. CDR3 DNA sequence: TGCGCCAGCAGCCAAGATTCATGGCGGGGGAGTCGCACAGATACGCAGTATTTT.

This clonotype was counted many times. V gene TRBV20-1 combines with J gene TRBJ2-1, with D hard to call. V was pared by 6 bases and J by 6 bases, with 6 bases between. CDR1 and CDR2 (germline): DFQATT, SNEGSKA (reference sequence). CDR3 length equals 10 residues. The CDR3 sequence is CSAQSNEQFF. DNA for the CDR3: TGCAGTGCCCAAAGCAATGAGCAGTTCTTC.

The chain has TRBV9 and TRBJ1-2; D uncertain. The CDR3 length is 14 residues. Trimming pared 3 bases from V and 6 bases from J, leaving 15 bases between. Germline V gene lookup returns CDR1 SGDLS and CDR2 YYNGEE. This chain's CDR3 is CASSAGGFVDGYTF. As DNA, the CDR3 is TGTGCCAGCAGCGCAGGTGGGTTCGTAGATGGCTACACCTTC. The entire variable domain, with the rest obtained from reference TRBV9 and TRBJ1-2, is as follows: DSGVTQTPKHLITATGQRVTLRCSPRSGDLSVYWYQQSLDQGLQFLIQYYNGEERAKGNILERFSAQQFPDLHSELNLSSLELGDSALYFCASSAGGFVDGYTFGSGTRLTVV.

Comment on this clonotype: This sequence may be a read error, since a much larger clone differs from it by one base. The gene calls are TRBV6-5 and TRBJ1-2; D may be TRBD1 (5 bases). The CDR3 has 12 residues. Germline CDR1 and CDR2: MNHEY and SVGAGI. DNA for the CDR3: TGTGCCAGCAGTACGGGGGAGTATGTCTACACCTTC. Translation gives CASSTGEYVYTF.

This clonotype appeared a few times. CDR3 DNA: TGCAGCGTTGCCCCTCATACTAGCGGGGGCCGATCCTACAATGAGCAGTTCTTC. Translating gives CSVAPHTSGGRSYNEQFF. V usage is TRBV29-1 and J usage is TRBJ2-1; 11 nucleotides align to TRBD2. Germline CDR1 SQVTM, CDR2 ANQGSEA. This CDR3 region has 18 residues. V lost 4 bases, J lost 1 base, and 12 bases stayed unmatched.

V is TRBV12-3 or TRBV12-4 and J is TRBJ1-4, with 8 bases matching TRBD1. The V and J ends lost 5 bases and 4 bases, in that order; junction bases with no gene match: 6. The length of the CDR3 is 15 residues. Here the CDR3 DNA reads TGTGCCAGCAGTCCAGGGACAGGAAGTAATGAAAAACTGTTTTTT. Protein sequence: CASSPGTGSNEKLFF.

This clonotype occurred a few times. This chain joins TRBV6-5 and TRBJ2-6; TRBD1 might be the D (6 bases). The CDR3 sequence is 15 residues long. Trimming pared 5 bases from V and 2 bases from J, leaving 10 bases between. CDR1 and CDR2 (germline): MNHEY, SVGAGI. CDR3 coding DNA: TGTGCCAGCAGTCGAGGGACAACTGGGGCCAACGTCCTGACTTTC. Amino acid sequence: CASSRGTTGANVLTF.

In this sample, this clonotype turned up a few times. This rearrangement joins TRBV7-2 to TRBJ2-1; possibly TRBD1 or TRBD2 for D (6 bases each). Between the trimmed V and J ends, which lost 2 bases and 5 bases, there was a span of 16 bases. The CDR3 loop spans 16 amino acids. Germline assignment: CDR1 SGHTA and CDR2 FQGNSA. CDR3 residues: CASSLSLRGPNNEQFF. CDR3 sequence (DNA): TGTGCCAGCAGCTTATCTCTCCGGGGGCCTAACAATGAGCAGTTCTTC.

The chain is built from TRBV28 and TRBJ1-5; possible D gene TRBD1, 5 bases. V gave up 6 bases and J gave up 4 bases, with 10 bases separating them. Germline CDR1 reads MDHEN; CDR2 reads SYDVKM. CDR3 length: 13 residues. The CDR3 reads CASRVRENQPQHF. DNA of the CDR3: TGTGCCAGCAGGGTCAGGGAGAATCAGCCCCAGCATTTT.

This clonotype was seen only a few times. The rearrangement uses TRBV6-6 and TRBJ1-1; no clear D. Trimming took 6 bases from V and 1 from J, leaving 6 bases between them. The CDR3 has 12 amino acids. In germline, CDR1 is MNHNY, CDR2 SVGAGI (reference sequence). The chain's CDR3 is CASRLSNTEAFF. Written as DNA, the CDR3 is TGTGCCAGCAGACTCTCGAACACTGAAGCTTTCTTT.

This clonotype has ten or more counts. The J gene is TRBJ1-4, the V gene TRBV12-3 or TRBV12-4, with D hard to call. V lost 5 bases and J lost 8, with 9 bases in between. The CDR3 has 12 residues. The CDR3 here is CASSPGGEKLFF. CDR3 coding DNA: TGTGCCAGCAGTCCCGGTGGCGAAAAACTGTTTTTT.

V is TRBV15 and J is TRBJ2-3; a possible D gene is TRBD1 (6 bases). Germline CDR1 and CDR2: LNHNV and YYDKDF (reference sequence). The CDR3 totals 17 residues. The ends were cut back, 5 bases at V and 0 bases at J, with 18 bases in the middle. The CDR3 loop reads CATSEGVWTASTDTQYF. The CDR3 DNA is TGTGCCACCAGCGAGGGGGTATGGACGGCTAGCACAGATACGCAGTATTTT.

Only a few counts were recorded for this clonotype. This chain joins TRBV5-1 and TRBJ2-5; 7 bases are shared with TRBD1. From germline, CDR1 is SGHRS and CDR2 YFSETQ. With 0 bases clipped from V and 5 bases from J, the junction kept 4 bases outside the gene matches. CDR3 length: 14 amino acids. CDR3 sequence (DNA): TGCGCCAGCAGCTTGGGACAGGGTCCGGAGACCCAGTACTTC. Protein sequence: CASSLGQGPETQYF.

This clonotype showed up just a few times. The chain carries TRBV11-2 and TRBJ1-1; D unresolved. CDR1 and CDR2 (germline): SGHAT, FQNNGV. The V end lost 0 bases, the J end lost 9 bases, and 17 bases lay between the germline ends. The CDR3 length is 15 residues. CDR3 nucleotide sequence: TGTGCCAGCAGCTTAGATGGTTCTTGGAGGGTTAAAGCTTTCTTT. Protein: CASSLDGSWRVKAFF.

This clonotype was recorded a few times. This rearrangement joins TRBV2 to TRBJ2-1; 8 nucleotides align to TRBD1. Germline V CDR1 and CDR2: SNHLY, FYNNEI. CDR3 length: 15 residues. V gave up 6 bases and J gave up 9 bases; unmatched junction bases: 13. CDR3 region: CASRGDRLRVGEQFF. In DNA form, the CDR3 reads TGTGCCAGCAGAGGGGACAGGTTGAGAGTTGGTGAGCAGTTCTTC.